Listed below are T cell receptor beta chains from one sample, sequenced in a study of T cell repertoires in cytomegalovirus infection. TCRdb reanalysed the reads using MiXCR and keeps one entry per CDR3 protein. The table shows around 320,000 distinct CDR3 sequences, with 8% to 10% occurring only once. The specimen was PBMCs. Receptors were obtained from a human donor in good health (CMV status not recorded). Some clones in this sample may be carry-over from other donors' samples. Each CDR3 is given with its conserved first and last residue. The order of the fields is V gene, J gene, clone size, D gene, CDR3 protein, CDR3 DNA. A D gene is named only where the DNA matches it firmly. Expanded clones are given a class, and other clones once, few, many or no size at all.

V gene: TRBV28
J gene: TRBJ1-2
clone size: NA
D gene: NA
CDR3 protein: CASSALRGLNYGYTF
CDR3 DNA: TGTGCCAGCAGTGCACTAAGGGGACTTAACTATGGCTACACCTTC

V gene: TRBV7-2
J gene: TRBJ2-1
clone size: many
D gene: NA
CDR3 protein: CASSSRNANYNEQFF
CDR3 DNA: TGTGCCAGCAGCTCAAGGAACGCTAACTACAATGAGCAGTTCTTC

V gene: TRBV7-6
J gene: TRBJ2-7
clone size: many
D gene: NA
CDR3 protein: CASSLFREGLDEQYF
CDR3 DNA: TGTGCCAGCAGCTTATTCCGAGAGGGCCTCGACGAGCAGTACTTC

V gene: TRBV28
J gene: TRBJ1-4
clone size: many
D gene: NA
CDR3 protein: CASTLRRTVNEKLFF
CDR3 DNA: TGTGCCAGCACCCTACGAAGAACGGTTAATGAAAAACTGTTTTTT

V gene: TRBV6-1
J gene: TRBJ1-2
clone size: few
D gene: TRBD1
CDR3 protein: CASSEDRGRGYTF
CDR3 DNA: TGTGCCAGCAGTGAAGACAGGGGCCGGGGCTACACCTTC

V gene: TRBV7-2
J gene: TRBJ2-3
clone size: many
D gene: NA
CDR3 protein: CASSLGIGTDTQYF
CDR3 DNA: TGTGCCAGCAGCTTAGGGATCGGCACAGATACGCAGTATTTT

V gene: TRBV28
J gene: TRBJ1-2
clone size: few
D gene: NA
CDR3 protein: CASSFSGSAYGYTF
CDR3 DNA: TGTGCCAGCAGTTTCTCGGGCAGCGCTTATGGCTACACCTTC

V gene: TRBV4-1
J gene: TRBJ2-5
clone size: many
D gene: TRBD2
CDR3 protein: CASSQAGTSGGASQETQYF
CDR3 DNA: TGCGCCAGCAGCCAAGCCGGGACTAGCGGGGGAGCGTCGCAAGAGACCCAGTACTTC

V gene: TRBV7-3
J gene: TRBJ2-1
clone size: many
D gene: NA
CDR3 protein: CASSLQRTAGNEQFF
CDR3 DNA: TGTGCCAGCAGCTTACAACGGACGGCGGGGAATGAGCAGTTCTTC

V gene: TRBV7-9
J gene: TRBJ1-2
clone size: many
D gene: NA
CDR3 protein: CASSLQGMGYTF
CDR3 DNA: TGTGCCAGCAGCCTGCAGGGGATGGGCTACACCTTC

V gene: TRBV14
J gene: TRBJ2-1
clone size: many
D gene: NA
CDR3 protein: CASSQDAGSEQFF
CDR3 DNA: TGTGCCAGCAGCCAAGATGCCGGTTCCGAGCAGTTCTTC

V gene: TRBV25-1
J gene: TRBJ1-4
clone size: NA
D gene: NA
CDR3 protein: CATAGANEKLFF
CDR3 DNA: TGTGCTACCGCCGGGGCTAATGAAAAACTGTTTTTT

V gene: TRBV6-5
J gene: TRBJ2-3
clone size: many
D gene: TRBD2
CDR3 protein: CASSPLGGGAWDTQYF
CDR3 DNA: TGTGCCAGCAGCCCCTTGGGCGGGGGGGCTTGGGATACGCAGTATTTT

V gene: TRBV7-2
J gene: TRBJ2-5
clone size: few
D gene: TRBD2
CDR3 protein: CASSPSGRALRETQYF
CDR3 DNA: TGTGCCAGCAGCCCGAGCGGGAGGGCCCTCAGAGAGACCCAGTACTTC

V gene: TRBV28
J gene: TRBJ2-7
clone size: few
D gene: NA
CDR3 protein: CASGRGVGYEQYF
CDR3 DNA: TGTGCCAGCGGGAGGGGGGTCGGCTACGAGCAGTACTTC

V gene: TRBV20-1
J gene: TRBJ2-7
clone size: few
D gene: NA
CDR3 protein: CSASPTYSYEQYF
CDR3 DNA: TGCAGTGCTAGCCCCACCTATTCCTACGAGCAGTACTTC

V gene: TRBV7-4
J gene: TRBJ1-5
clone size: few
D gene: NA
CDR3 protein: CASRGGGSSDPQHF
CDR3 DNA: TGTGCCAGCAGGGGGGGAGGGAGCTCCGACCCCCAGCATTTT

V gene: TRBV25-1
J gene: TRBJ2-3
clone size: many
D gene: TRBD2
CDR3 protein: CASSEPSSGRRADTQYF
CDR3 DNA: TGTGCCAGCAGTGAGCCCAGTAGCGGGAGAAGGGCAGATACGCAGTATTTT

V gene: TRBV7-2
J gene: TRBJ1-1
clone size: NA
D gene: NA
CDR3 protein: CASSLGPTNTEAFF
CDR3 DNA: TGTGCCAGCAGCTTGGGACCGACGAACACTGAAGCTTTCTTT

V gene: TRBV7-2
J gene: TRBJ1-5
clone size: NA
D gene: NA
CDR3 protein: CASSLSSLRGVEANQPQHF
CDR3 DNA: TGTGCCAGCAGCTTATCTTCCCTCCGGGGGGTCGAGGCAAATCAGCCCCAGCATTTT

V gene: TRBV7-3
J gene: TRBJ2-1
clone size: few
D gene: TRBD2
CDR3 protein: CASSGLGGGSYNEQFF
CDR3 DNA: TGTGCCAGCAGCGGACTGGGGGGGGGCTCCTACAATGAGCAGTTCTTC

V gene: TRBV6-6
J gene: TRBJ1-5
clone size: many
D gene: NA
CDR3 protein: CASSYGGRDYSNQPQHF
CDR3 DNA: TGTGCCAGCAGTTATGGGGGCAGGGACTATAGCAATCAGCCCCAGCATTTT

V gene: TRBV6-6
J gene: TRBJ2-7
clone size: once
D gene: NA
CDR3 protein: CASSRGLESSYEQYF
CDR3 DNA: TGTGCCAGCAGTAGGGGTTTGGAGAGCTCCTACGAGCAGTACTTC

V gene: TRBV6-1
J gene: TRBJ2-3
clone size: NA
D gene: NA
CDR3 protein: CASSIPRGTQYF
CDR3 DNA: TGTGCCAGCAGTATACCTCGGGGTACGCAGTATTTT

V gene: TRBV5-6
J gene: TRBJ1-5
clone size: NA
D gene: NA
CDR3 protein: CASSLGRYQPQHF
CDR3 DNA: TGTGCCAGCAGCTTGGGAAGGTATCAGCCCCAGCATTTT

V gene: TRBV19
J gene: TRBJ2-7
clone size: NA
D gene: NA
CDR3 protein: CASSLGSGAGTYEQYF
CDR3 DNA: TGTGCCAGTAGTCTAGGTTCCGGTGCGGGTACGTACGAGCAGTACTTC

V gene: TRBV20-1
J gene: TRBJ1-1
clone size: many
D gene: TRBD1
CDR3 protein: CSARSGGIGTEAFF
CDR3 DNA: TGCAGTGCTAGATCAGGGGGAATCGGTACTGAAGCTTTCTTT

V gene: TRBV4-2
J gene: TRBJ1-6
clone size: few
D gene: NA
CDR3 protein: CASSQESGFSNSPLHF
CDR3 DNA: TGTGCCAGCAGCCAAGAGAGTGGCTTCTCAAATTCACCCCTCCACTTT

V gene: TRBV6-2/TRBV6-3
J gene: TRBJ2-1
clone size: few
D gene: TRBD2
CDR3 protein: CASSPGTSGRAYNEQFF
CDR3 DNA: TGTGCCAGCAGTCCCGGGACTAGCGGGAGGGCCTACAATGAGCAGTTCTTC

V gene: TRBV7-2
J gene: TRBJ2-1
clone size: many
D gene: NA
CDR3 protein: CASSLRRDNEQFF
CDR3 DNA: TGTGCCAGCAGCCTGCGGCGGGACAATGAGCAGTTCTTC

V gene: TRBV20-1
J gene: TRBJ1-2
clone size: few
D gene: TRBD1
CDR3 protein: CSARRGQLYGYTF
CDR3 DNA: TGCAGTGCTAGAAGGGGACAGCTCTATGGCTACACCTTC

V gene: TRBV7-8
J gene: TRBJ1-2
clone size: few
D gene: NA
CDR3 protein: CASSLVKGWGYTF
CDR3 DNA: TGTGCCAGCAGCTTAGTAAAGGGTTGGGGCTACACCTTC

V gene: TRBV11-2
J gene: TRBJ2-1
clone size: NA
D gene: NA
CDR3 protein: CASSSEWGPYNEQFF
CDR3 DNA: TGTGCCAGCAGCTCGGAGTGGGGGCCGTACAATGAGCAGTTCTTC

V gene: TRBV12-3/TRBV12-4
J gene: TRBJ2-7
clone size: NA
D gene: NA
CDR3 protein: CASSLGRGAPTSYEQYF
CDR3 DNA: TGTGCCAGCAGTTTAGGCCGAGGGGCCCCTACCTCCTACGAGCAGTACTTC

V gene: TRBV7-4
J gene: TRBJ1-1
clone size: few
D gene: NA
CDR3 protein: CASSPKGANTEAFF
CDR3 DNA: TGTGCCAGCAGCCCCAAGGGCGCGAACACTGAAGCTTTCTTT

V gene: TRBV4-3
J gene: TRBJ2-7
clone size: many
D gene: NA
CDR3 protein: CASSRMGGGHEQYF
CDR3 DNA: TGCGCCAGCAGCCGGATGGGAGGGGGACACGAGCAGTACTTC

V gene: TRBV7-3
J gene: TRBJ2-3
clone size: NA
D gene: TRBD1
CDR3 protein: CASRVTGTGADTQYF
CDR3 DNA: TGTGCCAGCAGGGTAACCGGGACAGGTGCAGATACGCAGTATTTT

V gene: TRBV7-2
J gene: TRBJ2-7
clone size: many
D gene: NA
CDR3 protein: CASSPRQAGEQYF
CDR3 DNA: TGTGCCAGCAGCCCGAGACAGGCTGGGGAGCAGTACTTC

V gene: TRBV6-1
J gene: TRBJ1-5
clone size: few
D gene: TRBD1
CDR3 protein: CASRERTGGEPQHF
CDR3 DNA: TGTGCCAGCAGAGAAAGGACAGGAGGGGAGCCCCAGCATTTT

V gene: TRBV6-2/TRBV6-3
J gene: TRBJ1-1
clone size: many
D gene: NA
CDR3 protein: CASSRQGLGAFF
CDR3 DNA: TGTGCCAGCAGTCGGCAGGGTTTAGGAGCTTTCTTT

V gene: TRBV5-6
J gene: TRBJ2-3
clone size: few
D gene: NA
CDR3 protein: CASSLYARSNTQYF
CDR3 DNA: TGTGCCAGCAGCTTGTACGCTCGGTCGAATACGCAGTATTTT

V gene: TRBV18
J gene: TRBJ1-4
clone size: NA
D gene: NA
CDR3 protein: CASSPQPGPNEKLFF
CDR3 DNA: TGTGCCAGCTCACCGCAACCGGGGCCTAATGAAAAACTGTTTTTT

V gene: TRBV20-1
J gene: TRBJ2-2
clone size: few
D gene: TRBD2
CDR3 protein: CSARTRTSGGPNTGELFF
CDR3 DNA: TGCAGTGCCAGAACCCGGACTAGCGGGGGCCCGAACACCGGGGAGCTGTTTTTT

V gene: TRBV11-2
J gene: TRBJ1-5
clone size: few
D gene: NA
CDR3 protein: CASSLGTYSNQPQHF
CDR3 DNA: TGTGCCAGCAGCTTAGGGACCTATAGCAATCAGCCCCAGCATTTT

V gene: TRBV7-8
J gene: TRBJ2-3
clone size: many
D gene: TRBD2
CDR3 protein: CASSLALGLAGEGDTQYF
CDR3 DNA: TGTGCCAGCAGCTTAGCCCTGGGACTAGCGGGAGAGGGAGATACGCAGTATTTT

V gene: TRBV2
J gene: TRBJ1-1
clone size: NA
D gene: NA
CDR3 protein: CASSGGASAMNTEAFF
CDR3 DNA: TGTGCCAGCAGTGGGGGGGCATCAGCCATGAACACTGAAGCTTTCTTT

V gene: TRBV19
J gene: TRBJ1-5
clone size: NA
D gene: NA
CDR3 protein: CARGGQQDSNQPQHF
CDR3 DNA: TGTGCTAGGGGCGGGCAGCAAGATAGCAATCAGCCCCAGCATTTT

V gene: TRBV5-5
J gene: TRBJ2-5
clone size: NA
D gene: NA
CDR3 protein: CASRLGVFEETQYF
CDR3 DNA: TGTGCCAGCAGGCTAGGGGTGTTCGAAGAGACCCAGTACTTC

V gene: TRBV27
J gene: TRBJ2-4
clone size: few
D gene: NA
CDR3 protein: CASSSPNYRTKNIQYF
CDR3 DNA: TGTGCCAGCAGTTCCCCCAACTACAGAACCAAAAACATTCAGTACTTC

V gene: TRBV5-4
J gene: TRBJ2-3
clone size: NA
D gene: TRBD2
CDR3 protein: CASTSWREPTDTQYF
CDR3 DNA: TGTGCCAGCACCTCTTGGCGGGAGCCCACAGATACGCAGTATTTT

V gene: TRBV11-2
J gene: TRBJ2-5
clone size: NA
D gene: NA
CDR3 protein: CASSLGEWATYQETQYF
CDR3 DNA: TGTGCCAGCAGCTTAGGAGAGTGGGCCACGTACCAAGAGACCCAGTACTTC

V gene: TRBV3-1
J gene: TRBJ2-1
clone size: NA
D gene: TRBD2
CDR3 protein: CASSHGGGNEQFF
CDR3 DNA: TGTGCCAGCAGCCACGGCGGGGGGAATGAGCAGTTCTTC

V gene: TRBV7-2
J gene: TRBJ2-3
clone size: many
D gene: TRBD2
CDR3 protein: CASSIRGLAGGLADTQYF
CDR3 DNA: TGTGCCAGCAGCATTAGAGGGCTAGCGGGGGGGCTGGCAGATACGCAGTATTTT

V gene: TRBV11-2
J gene: TRBJ2-2
clone size: few
D gene: NA
CDR3 protein: CASLTSRNTGELFF
CDR3 DNA: TGTGCCAGCCTTACTAGCCGGAACACCGGGGAGCTGTTTTTT

V gene: TRBV7-2
J gene: TRBJ2-7
clone size: many
D gene: NA
CDR3 protein: CASSLGRVDYEQYF
CDR3 DNA: TGTGCCAGCAGCTTAGGCAGGGTGGATTACGAGCAGTACTTC

V gene: TRBV7-2
J gene: TRBJ2-4
clone size: many
D gene: NA
CDR3 protein: CASSPNSRVGNIQYF
CDR3 DNA: TGTGCCAGCAGCCCTAATTCCCGGGTGGGAAACATTCAGTACTTC

V gene: TRBV12-3/TRBV12-4
J gene: TRBJ1-5
clone size: NA
D gene: NA
CDR3 protein: CASSLRHGGHQPQHF
CDR3 DNA: TGTGCCAGCAGTTTAAGACATGGGGGGCATCAGCCCCAGCATTTT